This T cell receptor beta chain was profiled in a study of blood T cell repertoires in COVID-19. Data came from immunoSEQ multiplex PCR; TCRdb stores just in-frame clones and leaves some out. Of about 220,000 clones in the sample, about 80% were seen once. The CDR3 has 16 amino acids. Per germline, CDR1 MGHDK and CDR2 SYGVNS. Deletions cut 9 bases from V and 0 bases from J, with 18 bases between. The sequence was collected from a middle-aged woman with acute COVID-19. The specimen sequenced was PBMCs or T cells enriched from blood (not recorded which). V gene TRBV25-1 combines with J gene TRBJ1-3, with D possibly matching TRBD1 (5 bases). Written as DNA, the CDR3 is TGTGCCAGGAAGATGGCAGGGTCTTCCTCTGGAAACACCATATATTTT. This gives the protein CARKMAGSSSGNTIYF.